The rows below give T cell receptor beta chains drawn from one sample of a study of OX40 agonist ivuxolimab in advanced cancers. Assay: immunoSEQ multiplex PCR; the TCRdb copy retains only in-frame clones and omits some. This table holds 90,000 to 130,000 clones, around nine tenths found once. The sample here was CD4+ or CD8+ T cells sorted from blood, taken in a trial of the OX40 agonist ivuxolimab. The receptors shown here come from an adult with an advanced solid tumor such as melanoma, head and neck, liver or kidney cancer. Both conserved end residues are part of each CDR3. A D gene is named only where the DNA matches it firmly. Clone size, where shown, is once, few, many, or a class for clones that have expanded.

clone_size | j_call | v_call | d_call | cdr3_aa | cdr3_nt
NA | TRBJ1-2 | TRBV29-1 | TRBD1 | CSVRDRGGGHYGYTF | TGCAGCGTCCGCGACAGGGGGGGAGGACACTATGGCTACACCTTC
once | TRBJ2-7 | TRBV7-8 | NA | CASTPRGPTYEQYF | TGTGCCAGCACCCCTCGAGGGCCAACCTACGAGCAGTACTTC
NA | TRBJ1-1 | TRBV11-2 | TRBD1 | CASSLHDRVAEAFF | TGTGCCAGCAGCTTACACGACAGGGTCGCTGAAGCTTTCTTT
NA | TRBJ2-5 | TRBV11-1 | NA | CASSLGGVGETQYF | TGTGCCAGCAGCCTAGGGGGAGTTGGAGAGACCCAGTACTTC
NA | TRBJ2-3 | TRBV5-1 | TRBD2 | CASSQTSGTLGTQYF | TGCGCCAGCAGCCAAACTAGCGGGACCCTCGGGACGCAGTATTTT
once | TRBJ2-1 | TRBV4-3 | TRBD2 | CASSQEISGGAAEQFF | TGCGCCAGCAGCCAGGAAATTAGCGGGGGGGCCGCTGAGCAGTTCTTC
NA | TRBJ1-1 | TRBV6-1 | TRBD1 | CASSVTGGNSEAFF | TGTGCCAGCAGTGTTACAGGGGGTAACTCTGAAGCTTTCTTT
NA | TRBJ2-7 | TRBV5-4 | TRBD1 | CASSSDPGQGPLSF | TGTGCCAGCAGCTCGGACCCGGGACAGGGTCCCCTTTCCTTC
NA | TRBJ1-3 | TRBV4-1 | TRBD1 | CASSRDRNSGNTIYF | TGCGCCAGCAGCCGGGACAGAAACTCTGGAAACACCATATATTTT
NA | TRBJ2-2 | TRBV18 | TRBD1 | CASSRDRNTGELFF | TGTGCCAGCTCACGGGACAGAAACACCGGGGAGCTGTTTTTT
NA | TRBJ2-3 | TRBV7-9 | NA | CASSLAKGDTQYF | TGTGCCAGCAGCTTAGCAAAGGGGGATACGCAGTATTTT
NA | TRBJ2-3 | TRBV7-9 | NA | CASTFGEDTQYF | TGTGCCAGCACCTTTGGTGAAGATACGCAGTATTTT
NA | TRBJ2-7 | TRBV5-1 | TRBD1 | CATGTGNYEQYF | TGCGCCACCGGGACAGGGAACTACGAGCAGTACTTC
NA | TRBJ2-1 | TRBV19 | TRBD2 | CASSIRTSGRYNEQFF | TGTGCCAGTAGTATACGGACTAGCGGGAGATATAATGAGCAGTTCTTC
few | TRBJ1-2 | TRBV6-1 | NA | CASSARRHGYTF | TGTGCCAGCAGTGCTCGGCGACATGGCTACACCTTC
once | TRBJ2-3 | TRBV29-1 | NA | CSVRQRHVSTDTQYF | TGCAGCGTTCGGCAAAGACACGTCAGCACAGATACGCAGTATTTT
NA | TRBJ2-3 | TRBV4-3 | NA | CASSQEKATDTQYF | TGCGCCAGCAGCCAAGAAAAGGCCACAGATACGCAGTATTTT
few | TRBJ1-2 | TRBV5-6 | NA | CASSLSVRAYGYTF | TGTGCCAGCAGCTTGTCTGTCAGGGCCTATGGCTACACCTTC
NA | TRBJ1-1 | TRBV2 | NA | CASSEAGVTEAFF | TGTGCCAGCAGTGAAGCTGGAGTCACTGAAGCTTTCTTT
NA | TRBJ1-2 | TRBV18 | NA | CASSRSAGTILTLDGYTF | TGTGCCAGCTCACGGAGCGCCGGGACCATTCTCACCCTTGATGGCTACACCTTC
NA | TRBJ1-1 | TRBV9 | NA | CASSVVGDTEAFF | TGTGCCAGCAGCGTAGTAGGGGACACTGAAGCTTTCTTT
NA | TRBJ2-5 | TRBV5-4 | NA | CASSHPGAGETQYF | TGTGCCAGCAGCCACCCAGGGGCAGGGGAGACCCAGTACTTC
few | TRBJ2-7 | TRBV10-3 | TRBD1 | CAISGDSTYEQYF | TGTGCCATCAGTGGGGACAGCACCTACGAGCAGTACTTC
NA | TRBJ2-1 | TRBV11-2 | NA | CASSLARDPSYNEQFF | TGTGCCAGCAGCTTAGCCCGGGACCCCTCCTACAATGAGCAGTTCTTC
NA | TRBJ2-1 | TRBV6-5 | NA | CASSYWDPPGDNEQFF | TGTGCCAGCAGTTACTGGGACCCTCCGGGAGACAATGAGCAGTTCTTC
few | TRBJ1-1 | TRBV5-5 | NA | CASSWTLGTEAFF | TGTGCCAGCAGCTGGACCTTGGGGACTGAAGCTTTCTTT
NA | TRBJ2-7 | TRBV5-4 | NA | CASSFLGNRIGQYF | TGTGCCAGCAGCTTTCTTGGGAACAGGATCGGGCAGTACTTC
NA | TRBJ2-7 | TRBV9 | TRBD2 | CASSVASGGYEQYF | TGTGCCAGCAGCGTAGCTAGCGGGGGATACGAGCAGTACTTC
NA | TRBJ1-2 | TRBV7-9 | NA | CASSLASADGYTF | TGTGCCAGCAGCTTAGCGTCGGCAGATGGCTACACCTTC
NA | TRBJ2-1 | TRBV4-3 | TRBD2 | CASSQGEAGGVQYNEQFF | TGCGCCAGCAGCCAAGGGGAGGCGGGAGGGGTACAATACAATGAGCAGTTCTTC
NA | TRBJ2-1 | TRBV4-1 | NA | CASSQGLGTHREGNEQFF | TGCGCCAGCAGCCAAGGGCTCGGGACCCATCGTGAAGGGAATGAGCAGTTCTTC
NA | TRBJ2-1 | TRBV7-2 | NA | CASHRDGVYEQFF | TGTGCCAGCCACAGGGACGGGGTCTATGAGCAGTTCTTC
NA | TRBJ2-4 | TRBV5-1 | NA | CASSPGEIKNIQYF | TGCGCCAGCAGCCCGGGAGAGATCAAAAACATTCAGTACTTC